The rows below give T cell receptor beta chains drawn from one sample of a study of blood T cell repertoires in COVID-19. Using immunoSEQ multiplex PCR, the repertoire was profiled, and TCRdb retains in-frame clones only, with some absent. Here the sample spans approximately 500,000 clones, 70% to 90% being singletons. The sequenced sample was peripheral blood. These receptors were collected from a human donor in a cohort sampled during active COVID-19. Both conserved end residues are part of each CDR3. A D gene is named only where the DNA matches it firmly.

d_call,j_call,v_call,cdr3_nt,cdr3_aa
-,TRBJ2-7,TRBV6-2/TRBV6-3,TGTGCCAGCAGTTACGCGGCGGAGACGTACGAGCAGTACTTC,CASSYAAETYEQYF
TRBD2,TRBJ2-2,TRBV10-3,TGTGCCATCAGTGAATATAGCGGCGGGGGACCCGGGGAGCTGTTTTTT,CAISEYSGGGPGELFF
TRBD2,TRBJ2-3,TRBV10-3,TGTGCCATCAGTGAGTCGATGGTTGGGGCGGGAGGCCAAGATACGCAGTATTTT,CAISESMVGAGGQDTQYF
TRBD2,TRBJ2-3,TRBV9,TGTGCCAGCAGCGTTGGTTTAGCGGGAGATACGCAGTATTTT,CASSVGLAGDTQYF
TRBD1,TRBJ2-2,TRBV6-5,TGTGCCAGCACTGGACAGGCCCAGGCCGGGGAGCTGTTTTTT,CASTGQAQAGELFF
TRBD1,TRBJ1-4,TRBV29-1,TGCAGCGCCCTGGACAGGGTAGGGCATGAAAAACTGTTTTTT,CSALDRVGHEKLFF
-,TRBJ2-2,TRBV6-5,TGTGCCAGCAGTTCCCGCACCGGGGAGCTGTTTTTT,CASSSRTGELFF
-,TRBJ2-5,TRBV11-2,TGTGCCAGCAGCTTACGGTCCGATGGTCAAGAGACCCAGTACTTC,CASSLRSDGQETQYF
TRBD2,TRBJ2-3,TRBV24-1,TGTGCCACCAGTGACTCGGGACTAGCGGGATCGGGGGATACGCAGTATTTT,CATSDSGLAGSGDTQYF
TRBD1,TRBJ2-7,TRBV7-2,TGTGCCAGCAGCCTCTCCGGACAGGGAAGCTCCTACGAGCAGTACTTC,CASSLSGQGSSYEQYF